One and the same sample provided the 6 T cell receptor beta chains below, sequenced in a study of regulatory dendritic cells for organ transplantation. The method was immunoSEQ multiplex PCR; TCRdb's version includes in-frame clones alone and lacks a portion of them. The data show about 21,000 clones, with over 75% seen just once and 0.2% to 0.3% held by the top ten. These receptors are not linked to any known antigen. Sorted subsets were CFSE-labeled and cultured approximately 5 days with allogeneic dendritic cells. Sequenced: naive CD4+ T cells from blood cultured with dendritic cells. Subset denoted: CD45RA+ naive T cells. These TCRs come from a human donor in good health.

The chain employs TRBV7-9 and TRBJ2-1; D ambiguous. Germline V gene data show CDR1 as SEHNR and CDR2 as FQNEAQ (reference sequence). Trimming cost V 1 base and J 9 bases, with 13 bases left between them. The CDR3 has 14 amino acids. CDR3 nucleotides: TGTGCCAGCAGCTTAGACGTGCGGCGAGCTGAGCAGTTCTTC. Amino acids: CASSLDVRRAEQFF.

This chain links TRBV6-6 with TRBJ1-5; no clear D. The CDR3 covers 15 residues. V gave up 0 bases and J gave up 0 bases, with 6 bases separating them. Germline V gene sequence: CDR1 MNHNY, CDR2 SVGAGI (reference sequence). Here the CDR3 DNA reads TGTGCCAGCAGTTACTCGGGGTATAGCAATCAGCCCCAGCATTTT. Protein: CASSYSGYSNQPQHF.

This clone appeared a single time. CDR3 protein: CATSGGFPYNEQFF. The CDR3, as DNA: TGTGCCACCAGCGGAGGGTTTCCCTACAATGAGCAGTTCTTC. The V call is TRBV15, the J call TRBJ2-1; a weak D match, TRBD2 (6 bases). Germline V CDR1 and CDR2: LNHNV, YYDKDF (reference sequence). The CDR3 loop spans 14 amino acids. V shed 5 bases and J shed 2 bases, with 10 bases lying between them.

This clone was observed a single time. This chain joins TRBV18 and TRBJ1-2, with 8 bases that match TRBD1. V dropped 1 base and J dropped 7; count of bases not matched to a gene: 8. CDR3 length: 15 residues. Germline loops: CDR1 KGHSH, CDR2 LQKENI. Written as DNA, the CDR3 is TGTGCCAGCTCACCACGCACAGGGGGTGAAGGTGGCTACACCTTC. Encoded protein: CASSPRTGGEGGYTF.

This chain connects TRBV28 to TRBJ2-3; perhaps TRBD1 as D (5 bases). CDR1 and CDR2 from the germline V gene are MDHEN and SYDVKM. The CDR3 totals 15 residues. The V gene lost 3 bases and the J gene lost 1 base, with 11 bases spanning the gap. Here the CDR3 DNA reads TGTGCCAGCAGTTTGGTATGGGGCGGCACAGATACGCAGTATTTT. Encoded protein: CASSLVWGGTDTQYF.

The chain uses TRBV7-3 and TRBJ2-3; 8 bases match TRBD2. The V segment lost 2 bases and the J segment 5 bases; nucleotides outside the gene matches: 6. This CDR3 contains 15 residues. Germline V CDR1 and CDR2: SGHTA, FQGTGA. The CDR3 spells CASSLQRGLQDTQYF. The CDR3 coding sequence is TGTGCCAGCAGCTTACAGCGGGGGCTTCAAGATACGCAGTATTTT.